What follows are 9 T cell receptor beta chains derived from one specimen sequenced in a study of CD8 T cells in ankylosing spondylitis. The study's findings and limits: Typical of ankylosing spondylitis blood, it appeared, was a TCR beta motif of eight highly homologous variants.

What these receptors recognize is not known. TCRdb ran MiXCR on the 5' RACE reads and lists one entry per CDR3 protein. The table has about 840,000 distinct CDR3 sequences, 12% seen once. The material sequenced was blood, either unsorted or a sorted T cell fraction (not recorded which). These receptors all stem from a male donor with ankylosing spondylitis.

This clonotype was observed at least ten times. The V gene is TRBV29-1, the J gene TRBJ2-5; D not certain. The CDR3 has 12 amino acids. V lost 0 bases, J lost 5 bases, and 7 bases lay in between. Germline CDR1 and CDR2: SQVTM and ANQGSEA. This CDR3 is CSVEEGPETQYF. CDR3 nucleotides: TGCAGCGTTGAAGAGGGCCCGGAGACCCAGTACTTC.

The chain combines TRBV29-1 with TRBJ1-1; a possible D gene is TRBD1 (6 bases). This CDR3 is built from 13 residues. The germline V and J ends were trimmed by 7 bases and 2 bases, with 14 bases remaining between them. Germline CDR1 SQVTM, CDR2 ANQGSEA. DNA for the CDR3: TGCAGCGCTCGGGGGCCCGTTAACACTGAAGCTTTCTTT. Protein: CSARGPVNTEAFF. Filled out from reference TRBV29-1 and TRBJ1-1, the complete variable domain reads SAVISQKPSRDICQRGTSLTIQCQVDSQVTMMFWYRQQPGQSLTLIATANQGSEATYESGFVIDKFPISRPNLTFSTLTVSNMSPEDSSIYLCSARGPVNTEAFFGQGTRLTVV.

V is TRBV20-1 and J is TRBJ2-3, with D unresolved. V was pared by 5 bases and J by 1 base, with 16 bases between. Germline CDR1 reads DFQATT; CDR2 reads SNEGSKA (reference sequence). This CDR3 region has 15 residues. The CDR3 nucleotides are TGCAGTGCTCCGTCCCGGGCGCCTCGCACAGATACGCAGTATTTT. Its translation is CSAPSRAPRTDTQYF.

V and J are TRBV29-1 and TRBJ2-6; the match to TRBD1 covers 7 bases. CDR1 SQVTM and CDR2 ANQGSEA come from the germline V gene. Trimming took 7 bases from V and 2 from J; bases not matched to a gene: 2. The CDR3 consists of 13 residues. In DNA, the CDR3 is TGCAGCGGACAGGGAGCTGGGGCCAACGTCCTGACTTTC. It translates to CSGQGAGANVLTF.

Many counts were recorded for this clonotype. The chain combines TRBV20-1 with TRBJ2-1; D ambiguous. Germline CDR1 DFQATT, CDR2 SNEGSKA (reference sequence). V lost 3 bases and J lost 10, with 13 bases in between. This CDR3 spans 12 amino acids. Here the CDR3 DNA reads TGCAGTGCTAGTACAGTAGTATGGGAGCAGTTCTTC. It is translated as CSASTVVWEQFF.

V usage is TRBV18 and J usage is TRBJ2-5, with D perhaps TRBD2 (7 bases). The ends were cut back, 2 bases at V and 1 base at J, with 14 bases in the middle. Germline V gene data show CDR1 as KGHSH and CDR2 as LQKENI. The CDR3 is 16 amino acids. The CDR3 nucleotides are TGTGCCAGCTCACCAGCGGGGGCGACAGTCCAAGAGACCCAGTACTTC. It codes for CASSPAGATVQETQYF.

This chain joins TRBV5-6 and TRBJ2-3; tentatively, D is TRBD1 or TRBD2 (6 bases each). CDR1 SGHDT and CDR2 YYEEEE come from the germline V gene. The CDR3 is made up of 15 amino acids. Trimming pared 6 bases from V and 5 bases from J, leaving 19 bases between. The CDR3: CASILGSGGGDTQYF. For the CDR3, the DNA is TGTGCCAGCATCCTGGGATCCGGGGGCGGAGATACGCAGTATTTT.

The count of this clonotype is one. One end of the junction is discordant with germline, which a read error may explain. This chain links TRBV6-1 with TRBJ2-5, with a weak D call TRBD1 (6 bases). The CDR3 is made up of 14 amino acids. The germline V gene encodes CDR1 MNHNS and CDR2 SASEGT. The CDR3 DNA reads as TGTGGCAGCGCCAGGGGAATGTACCAAGAGACCCAGTACTTC. Its translation is CGSARGMYQETQYF.

This clonotype was counted between two and nine times. The genes are TRBV7-2 and TRBJ1-2; D gene ambiguous. V lost 1 base, J lost 8 bases, and 14 bases lay in between. The CDR3 loop spans 14 amino acids. Germline CDR1 and CDR2: SGHTA and FQGNSA. The CDR3 bases are TGTGCCAGCAGCTTAGGCGGTTCTTCCTGGGGCTACACCTTC. This sequence encodes CASSLGGSSWGYTF.